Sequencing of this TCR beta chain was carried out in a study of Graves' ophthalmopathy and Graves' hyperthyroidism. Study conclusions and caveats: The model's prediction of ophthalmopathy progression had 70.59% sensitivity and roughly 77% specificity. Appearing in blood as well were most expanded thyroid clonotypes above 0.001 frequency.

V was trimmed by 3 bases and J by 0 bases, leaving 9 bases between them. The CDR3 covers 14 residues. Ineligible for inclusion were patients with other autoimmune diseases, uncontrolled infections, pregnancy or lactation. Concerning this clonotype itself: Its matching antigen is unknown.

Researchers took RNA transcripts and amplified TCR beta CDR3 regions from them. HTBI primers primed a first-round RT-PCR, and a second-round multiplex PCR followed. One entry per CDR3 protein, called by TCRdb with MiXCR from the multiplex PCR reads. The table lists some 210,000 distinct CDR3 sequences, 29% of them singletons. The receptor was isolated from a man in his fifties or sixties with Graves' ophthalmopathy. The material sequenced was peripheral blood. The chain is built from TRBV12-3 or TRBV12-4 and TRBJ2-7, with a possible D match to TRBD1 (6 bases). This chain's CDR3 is CASSFQGNSYEQYF. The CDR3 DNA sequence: TGTGCCAGCAGTTTTCAGGGGAACTCCTACGAGCAGTACTTC.